One and the same sample provided the 31 T cell receptor beta chains below, sequenced in a study of blood T cell repertoires in COVID-19. This table comes from immunoSEQ multiplex PCR, and its TCRdb copy is limited to in-frame clones, with some not included. The table shows roughly 200,000 clones, with 75% to 85% occurring only once. The sequenced sample consisted of peripheral blood. All receptors derive from a young woman with COVID-19, enrolled during active disease.

The chain links TRBV7-3 to TRBJ2-1, with 10 nucleotides matching TRBD2. The CDR3 has 15 amino acids. The trim removed 5 bases at V and 0 bases at J, leaving 1 base unmatched. Germline assignment: CDR1 SGHTA and CDR2 FQGTGA. The CDR3 DNA sequence: TGTGCCAGCAGCCCTAGCGGGAGCTCCTACAATGAGCAGTTCTTC. Amino acid sequence: CASSPSGSSYNEQFF.

This clone was found once. This sequence joins TRBV24-1 and TRBJ2-3; D ambiguous. Germline V gene lookup returns CDR1 KGHDR and CDR2 SFDVKD. V lost 5 bases, J lost 6 bases, and 11 bases lay in between. The CDR3 covers 13 residues. In DNA, the CDR3 is TGTGCCACCAGTGTAAGCTTACCGGATACGCAGTATTTT. Translating gives CATSVSLPDTQYF.

This chain connects TRBV7-9 to TRBJ2-3; TRBD1 might be the D (6 bases). Trimming removed 4 bases from V and 1 base from J, with 12 bases in between. The CDR3 loop spans 15 amino acids. Germline V gene sequence: CDR1 SEHNR, CDR2 FQNEAQ (reference sequence). The CDR3 reads CASSWAGVGTDTQYF. CDR3 nucleotides: TGTGCCAGCAGCTGGGCAGGGGTAGGCACAGATACGCAGTATTTT.

This chain uses TRBV7-9 with TRBJ1-4; 10 nucleotides line up with TRBD1. Trimming took 5 bases from V and 6 from J; bases not matched to a gene: 6. The CDR3 has 15 amino acids. In germline, CDR1 is SEHNR, CDR2 FQNEAQ (reference sequence). CDR3 in amino acids: CASSALGTGDEKLFF. DNA for the CDR3: TGTGCCAGCAGCGCCCTCGGGACAGGGGATGAAAAACTGTTTTTT. The variable domain in full, with the rest retrieved from reference TRBV7-9 and TRBJ1-4, is DTGVSQNPRHKITKRGQNVTFRCDPISEHNRLYWYRQTLGQGPEFLTYFQNEAQLEKSRLLSDRFSAERPKGSFSTLEIQRTEQGDSAMYLCASSALGTGDEKLFFGSGTQLSVL.

This sequence joins TRBV7-2 and TRBJ2-1; 9 nucleotides match TRBD2. Germline assignment: CDR1 SGHTA and CDR2 FQGNSA. The V gene end was trimmed by 4 bases and the J gene end by 5 bases; junction bases not matched to a gene: 9. The CDR3 length is 16 residues. The CDR3 sequence is CASSWGGLAGNNEQFF. For the CDR3, the DNA is TGTGCCAGCAGCTGGGGGGGTCTAGCGGGGAACAATGAGCAGTTCTTC.

The rearrangement joins TRBV7-9 to TRBJ2-6; D perhaps matches TRBD1 (6 bases). The CDR3 extends over 16 amino acids. The V and J ends lost 5 bases and 4 bases respectively, with 15 bases between them. CDR1 and CDR2 from the germline V gene are SEHNR and FQNEAQ (reference sequence). CDR3 in amino acids: CASSPRQDSGANVLTF. Written as DNA, the CDR3 is TGTGCCAGCAGCCCCCGACAGGACTCGGGGGCCAACGTCCTGACTTTC.

The chain has TRBV5-6 and TRBJ2-3; 8 positions agree with TRBD1. The V and J ends lost 2 bases and 3 bases, in that order; junction bases with no gene match: 8. The CDR3 totals 16 residues. Germline CDR1 and CDR2: SGHDT and YYEEEE. CDR3 coding DNA: TGTGCCAGCAGCTTCCGGACAGGGACCCCAACAGATACGCAGTATTTT. Translating gives CASSFRTGTPTDTQYF.

The rearrangement joins TRBV7-2 to TRBJ1-2; no reliable D call. The CDR3 has 13 amino acids. CDR1 and CDR2 from the germline V gene are SGHTA and FQGNSA. V was pared by 2 bases and J by 4 bases, with 8 bases between. CDR3 region: CASSLQSVYGYTF. CDR3 sequence (DNA): TGTGCCAGCAGCTTACAGAGCGTCTATGGCTACACCTTC.

The chain links TRBV9 to TRBJ2-7; 7 bases match TRBD1. The CDR3 has 13 amino acids. Germline V gene sequence: CDR1 SGDLS, CDR2 YYNGEE. The V gene end was trimmed by 3 bases and the J gene end by 6 bases; junction bases not matched to a gene: 6. CDR3 DNA sequence: TGTGCCAGCAGCGGCGAAAACAGGGGCGAGCAGTACTTC. It encodes CASSGENRGEQYF.

The chain is built from TRBV2 and TRBJ2-3, with a weak D call TRBD2 (6 bases). The CDR3 covers 15 residues. CDR1 SNHLY and CDR2 FYNNEI come from the germline V gene. Trimming removed 2 bases at V and 3 bases at J, with 12 bases between. CDR3 coding DNA: TGTGCCAGCAGTGAATCGGGAGTCAGTACAGATACGCAGTATTTT. It translates to CASSESGVSTDTQYF. The complete variable domain, with remaining parts taken from reference TRBV2 and TRBJ2-3, reads EPEVTQTPSHQVTQMGQEVILRCVPISNHLYFYWYRQILGQKVEFLVSFYNNEISEKSEIFDDQFSVERPDGSNFTLKIRSTKLEDSAMYFCASSESGVSTDTQYFGPGTRLTVL.

The chain is built from TRBV7-3 and TRBJ1-2, with D unresolved. The ends were cut back, 4 bases at V and 4 bases at J, with 16 bases in the middle. The CDR3 is 15 amino acids. The germline V gene has CDR1 SGHTA and CDR2 FQGTGA. CDR3 nucleotides: TGTGCCAGCAGCTCCGGTGTTGGAGAGGGCTATGGCTACACCTTC. Residues: CASSSGVGEGYGYTF.

V and J are TRBV7-2 and TRBJ2-1; the match to TRBD2 covers 9 bases. Germline V gene lookup returns CDR1 SGHTA and CDR2 FQGNSA. The trim removed 1 base at V and 3 bases at J, leaving 4 bases unmatched. This CDR3 is 16 amino acids long. The CDR3 protein is CASSLVSGSYYNEQFF. DNA of the CDR3: TGTGCCAGCAGCTTAGTTAGCGGGAGTTACTACAATGAGCAGTTCTTC.

A word on this clone: One end of the junction fails to match germline, which may point to a read error. V gene TRBV28 combines with J gene TRBJ2-4; 11 bases are a match to TRBD2. CDR1 and CDR2 (germline): MDHEN, SYDVKM. The CDR3 contains 19 residues. This CDR3 reads CANSLWYNSGRAGENIQYF. In DNA, the CDR3 is TGTGCCAACAGTTTATGGTATAATAGCGGGAGGGCCGGGGAAAACATTCAGTACTTC.

The gene calls are TRBV30 and TRBJ2-1; perhaps TRBD1 as D (6 bases). This CDR3 spans 14 amino acids. From germline, CDR1 is GTSNPN and CDR2 SVGIG (reference sequence). V lost 0 bases to trimming and J lost 6 bases, with 12 bases between them. The DNA of the CDR3 is TGTGCCTGGAGTGTATTAATAGGGGGCAATGAGCAGTTCTTC. Translation gives CAWSVLIGGNEQFF.

The chain employs TRBV10-3 and TRBJ1-3; 7 bases fit TRBD1. Germline trimming cut 3 bases from V and 4 bases from J; bases unmatched to any gene: 6. The germline V gene encodes CDR1 ENHRY and CDR2 SYGVKD. The CDR3 sequence is 15 residues long. The CDR3 nucleotides read TGTGCCATCAGTGATACAGGGGTTGGAGGAAACACCATATATTTT. Protein product: CAISDTGVGGNTIYF.

The count of this clone is one. This chain joins TRBV5-4 and TRBJ2-2, with D unresolved. V was pared by 4 bases and J by 2 bases, with 9 bases between. The length of the CDR3 is 14 residues. Germline values: CDR1 SGHNT, CDR2 YYREEE (reference sequence). The CDR3 spells CASSPPSNTGELFF. DNA for the CDR3: TGTGCCAGCAGCCCCCCATCCAACACCGGGGAGCTGTTTTTT.

The V and J genes are TRBV14 and TRBJ2-7; 7 nucleotides line up with TRBD2. The J segment lost 1 base and the V segment lost 3 bases, leaving 6 bases of the junction unmatched. The length of the CDR3 is 15 residues. Germline-derived CDR1 and CDR2 are SGHDN and FVKESK. CDR3: CASSQGRGESYEQYF. CDR3 coding DNA: TGTGCCAGCAGCCAGGGACGGGGGGAATCCTACGAGCAGTACTTC. The complete variable domain, with remaining parts taken from reference TRBV14 and TRBJ2-7, reads EAGVTQFPSHSVIEKGQTVTLRCDPISGHDNLYWYRRVMGKEIKFLLHFVKESKQDESGMPNNRFLAERTGGTYSTLKVQPAELEDSGVYFCASSQGRGESYEQYFGPGTRLTVT.

The chain links TRBV10-3 to TRBJ2-5; 9 bases fit TRBD1. This CDR3 spans 14 amino acids. CDR1 is ENHRY, CDR2 SYGVKD, per germline. Unmatched junction bases numbered 6, after V lost 3 bases and J lost 7 bases. The DNA for the CDR3 is TGTGCCATCAGTGAACAGGGGGCCAAGGGGACCCAGTACTTC. Translation gives CAISEQGAKGTQYF.

The V and J genes are TRBV6-1 and TRBJ1-1; the D gene is possibly TRBD1 (5 bases). V dropped 1 base and J dropped 5 bases, with 14 bases sitting between them. Germline CDR1 and CDR2: MNHNS and SASEGT. This CDR3 region has 15 residues. CDR3 amino acids: CASSEGSAGKTEAFF. CDR3 sequence (DNA): TGTGCCAGCAGTGAAGGGTCGGCAGGGAAGACTGAAGCTTTCTTT.

The chain combines TRBV18 with TRBJ2-2, with D perhaps TRBD2 (6 bases). Germline V lookup: CDR1 KGHSH, CDR2 LQKENI. The ends were cut back, 4 bases at V and 2 bases at J, with 20 bases in the middle. The length of the CDR3 is 18 residues. As DNA, the CDR3 is TGTGCCAGCTCACAGGACAAGCTAGCGTCTATAAACACCGGGGAGCTGTTTTTT. This sequence encodes CASSQDKLASINTGELFF.

V and J are TRBV5-5 and TRBJ2-2; tentatively, D is TRBD2 (6 bases). In germline, CDR1 is SGHKS, CDR2 YYEKEE (reference sequence). CDR3 size: 15 residues. Between the trimmed V and J ends, which lost 3 bases and 3 bases, there was a span of 12 bases. CDR3 nucleotide sequence: TGTGCCAGCAGCTCACATTGGGGGGACACCGGGGAGCTGTTTTTT. Translation gives CASSSHWGDTGELFF.

The rearrangement uses TRBV30 and TRBJ1-1; 8 nucleotides agree with TRBD1. V lost 5 bases, J lost 5 bases, and 7 bases stayed unmatched. This CDR3 is built from 13 residues. From germline, CDR1 is GTSNPN and CDR2 SVGIG (reference sequence). The CDR3 protein is CAWDGQGRTEAFF. The CDR3 region has the DNA TGTGCCTGGGACGGACAGGGAAGAACTGAAGCTTTCTTT. The variable domain in full, with the rest retrieved from reference TRBV30 and TRBJ1-1, is SQTIHQWPATLVQPVGSPLSLECTVEGTSNPNLYWYRQAAGRGLQLLFYSVGIGQISSEVPQNLSASRPQDRQFILSSKKLLLSDSGFYLCAWDGQGRTEAFFGQGTRLTVV.

The V and J genes are TRBV25-1 and TRBJ2-2; 7 nucleotides line up with TRBD1. CDR1 MGHDK and CDR2 SYGVNS come from the germline V gene. The V and J ends lost 0 bases and 5 bases, in that order; junction bases with no gene match: 3. The CDR3 consists of 15 residues. The CDR3 DNA sequence: TGTGCCAGCAGTGAATATGGCAGGGGGACCGGGGAGCTGTTTTTT. Amino acids: CASSEYGRGTGELFF.

The chain joins TRBV7-3 to TRBJ2-5; tentatively, D is TRBD2 (6 bases). V was cut by 6 bases and J by 2 bases, with 13 bases left in between. This CDR3 region has 14 residues. Germline CDR1 reads SGHTA; CDR2 reads FQGTGA. The CDR3 is CASSPMGGQETQYF. CDR3 nucleotide sequence: TGTGCCAGCAGTCCAATGGGAGGACAAGAGACCCAGTACTTC.

The CDR3 region has the DNA TGTGCCAGCAGCCCAAGGAGCCTCATGAACACTGAAGCTTTCTTT. Protein: CASSPRSLMNTEAFF. The chain employs TRBV7-9 and TRBJ1-1; D not resolved. With 5 bases removed from V and 0 bases from J, the gap between germline ends came to 13 bases. The germline V gene encodes CDR1 SEHNR and CDR2 FQNEAQ (reference sequence). The CDR3 consists of 15 residues.

This clone was seen a single time. The chain couples TRBV2 to TRBJ1-5; 8 bases agree with TRBD1. In germline, CDR1 is SNHLY, CDR2 FYNNEI. The V gene end was trimmed by 6 bases and the J gene end by 2 bases; junction bases not matched to a gene: 6. The CDR3 sequence is 15 residues long. CDR3 DNA: TGTGCCAGCAGCGCGGACAGGGTCGGCAATCAGCCCCAGCATTTT. Its protein product is CASSADRVGNQPQHF.

V is TRBV9 and J is TRBJ2-1, with 9 bases fitting TRBD2. The CDR3 loop spans 15 amino acids. The junction had 10 bases not matched to a gene; V was cut back by 4 bases and J by 8 bases. From germline, CDR1 is SGDLS and CDR2 YYNGEE. The CDR3 DNA is TGTGCCAGCAGCCTCCGGGTAGCGGGGGAAGATGAGCAGTTCTTC. Translation gives CASSLRVAGEDEQFF.

The sample holds one count of this clone. The chain recombines TRBV11-1 with TRBJ2-5; the D gene is possibly TRBD2 (5 bases). CDR1 SGHAT and CDR2 FQDESV come from the germline V gene (reference sequence). With 5 bases removed from V and 5 bases from J, the gap between germline ends came to 9 bases. The CDR3 spans 12 residues. CDR3 sequence (DNA): TGTGCCAGCAGCCCTCAGCGGGAGACCCAGTACTTC. It is translated as CASSPQRETQYF.

J is TRBJ2-7 and V is TRBV7-9; 13 bases align to TRBD2. Germline V gene lookup returns CDR1 SEHNR and CDR2 FQNEAQ (reference sequence). V dropped 6 bases and J dropped 4; count of bases not matched to a gene: 6. This CDR3 has 15 amino acids. CDR3 bases: TGTGCCAGCAGTCAACTAGCGGGAGGGCAGTACGAGCAGTACTTC. Its protein is CASSQLAGGQYEQYF.

The gene calls are TRBV7-2 and TRBJ2-5; TRBD2 matches 14 bases. The CDR3 extends over 16 amino acids. J was trimmed by 7 bases and V by 5 bases; bases with no gene match: 9. CDR1 is SGHTA, CDR2 FQGNSA, per germline. The CDR3 DNA follows: TGTGCCAGCAGCGGACTAGCGGGAGGAGACAGTGGGACCCAGTACTTC. Amino acid sequence: CASSGLAGGDSGTQYF. Filled out from reference TRBV7-2 and TRBJ2-5, the complete variable domain reads GAGVSQSPSNKVTEKGKDVELRCDPISGHTALYWYRQSLGQGLEFLIYFQGNSAPDKSGLPSDRFSAERTGGSVSTLTIQRTQQEDSAVYLCASSGLAGGDSGTQYFGPGTRLLVL.

The rearrangement uses TRBV2 and TRBJ2-3, with TRBD1 identical over 7 bases. V shed 6 bases, J shed 5 bases, and the junction held 5 bases outside the gene matches. The CDR3 contains 13 residues. Germline-derived CDR1 and CDR2 are SNHLY and FYNNEI. The CDR3 DNA reads as TGTGCCAGCAGGACCCAGGGGGAAGATACGCAGTATTTT. Amino acid sequence: CASRTQGEDTQYF.